This TCR beta chain was captured in a study of early T cells in non-severe SARS-CoV-2 infection. Study details: Bulk RNA isolated from unsorted whole blood underwent sequencing; chains were not paired. The study's findings and limits: Clonotype matching in VDJdb favored anti-spike CD8 responses and did not capture private and CD4 specificities.

Attached unique molecular identifiers marked individual cDNA molecules. TCRdb reprocessed the 5' RACE reads via MiXCR and lists one record per CDR3 protein. The table records about 27,000 distinct CDR3 sequences, 5% to 5.5% of them present only once. There are many counts of this clonotype. The antigen remains unidentified. The CDR3 is 15 amino acids. The ends were cut back, 2 bases at V and 0 bases at J, with 11 bases in the middle. CDR1 and CDR2 from the germline V gene are SGHTA and FQGNSA. The specimen sequenced was whole blood. The rearrangement joins TRBV7-2 to TRBJ2-7; D is uncertain. The TCR originated in an adult who was a healthcare worker with PCR-confirmed SARS-CoV-2 infection or an uninfected control (not recorded which). For the CDR3, the DNA is TGTGCCAGCAGCTTATATTCTCAGGACTCCTACGAGCAGTACTTC. It yields the protein CASSLYSQDSYEQYF.